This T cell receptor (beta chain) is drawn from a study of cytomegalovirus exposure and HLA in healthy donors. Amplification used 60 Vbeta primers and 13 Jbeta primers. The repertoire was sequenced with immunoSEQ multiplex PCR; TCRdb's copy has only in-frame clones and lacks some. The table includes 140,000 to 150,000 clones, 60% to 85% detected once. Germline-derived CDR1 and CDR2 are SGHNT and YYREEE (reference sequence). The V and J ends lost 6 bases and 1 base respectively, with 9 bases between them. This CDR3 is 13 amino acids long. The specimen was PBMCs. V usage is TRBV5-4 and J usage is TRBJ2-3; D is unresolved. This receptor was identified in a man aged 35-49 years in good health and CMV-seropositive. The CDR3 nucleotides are TGTGCCAGCACCCCCCGGGGCACAGATACGCAGTATTTT. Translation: CASTPRGTDTQYF.